This T cell receptor beta chain was found in a study of blood T cell repertoires in COVID-19. About the research overall: PBMCs, B-cell-depleted T cells, or T cells provided the cDNA or gDNA that made up the material.

Sequencing used immunoSEQ multiplex PCR; TCRdb keeps in-frame clones, though not all of them. The profile covers a few hundred thousand clones, with 92% appearing a single time and less than 20% taken by the ten largest. CDR1 and CDR2 from the germline V gene are SGHTS and YDEGEE. Trimming removed 3 bases from V and 3 bases from J; junction bases left unmatched: 3. The CDR3 is made up of 14 amino acids. The receptor's source is a woman in her 30s who had recovered from COVID-19. Sequenced input: PBMCs or T cells enriched from blood (not recorded which). This rearrangement joins TRBV5-8 to TRBJ2-1; 7 bases fit TRBD1. The CDR3 DNA reads TGTGCCAGCAGCTCGACAGGGAACTACAATGAGCAGTTCTTC. Translating it yields CASSSTGNYNEQFF. Full variable domain (missing parts from reference TRBV5-8 and TRBJ2-1): EAGVTQSPTHLIKTRGQQATLRCSPISGHTSVYWYQQALGLGLQFLLWYDEGEERNRGNFPPRFSGRQFPNYSSELNVNALELEDSALYLCASSSTGNYNEQFFGPGTRLTVL.